The 18 T cell receptor beta chains listed next were all sequenced from one sample in a study of blood T cells in healthy people across ages (dated by TCRdb to about 2015). Library preparation used 5' RACE. The run used an Illumina HiSeq 2500. The second PCR ran for roughly 7 to 12 cycles and used a J-beta primer mix along with a sample-barcoded 5' primer. TCRdb's own reprocessing of the public reads used fastp at Q25 and MiXCR and kept productive beta chains. Under each unique CDR3 protein, matching rows form one entry showing the most common genes and DNA. The sample table records 1,500,000 or so distinct CDR3 sequences; 55% to 75% of these occur just once. Jointly, the top ten make up 6.5% to 8% of the sample. The sample comprised blood. The source is a man between 18 and 29 years old in good health.

The rearrangement links TRBV29-1 to TRBJ2-1, with 7 bases aligning to TRBD1. J was trimmed by 5 bases and V by 0 bases; bases with no gene match: 7. The germline CDR1 and CDR2 sequences are SQVTM and ANQGSEA. CDR3 size: 15 residues. The CDR3 protein is CSVEDSGTENNEQFF. In DNA form, the CDR3 reads TGCAGCGTTGAAGATTCGGGGACAGAGAACAATGAGCAGTTCTTC.

The chain is built from TRBV27 and TRBJ2-7; TRBD2 matches at 7 bases. V lost 7 bases, J lost 6 bases, and 15 bases stayed unmatched. The CDR3 covers 15 residues. Per the germline V gene, CDR1 is MNHEY and CDR2 is SMNVEV (reference sequence). CDR3 sequence reads: CASTFGASGVREQYF. The CDR3 DNA is TGTGCCAGCACCTTCGGGGCAAGCGGGGTTCGCGAGCAGTACTTC.

This clonotype was counted a single time. The chain uses TRBV4-1 and TRBJ2-1, with TRBD2 identical over 8 bases. The CDR3 runs to 18 residues. V lost 3 bases, J lost 0 bases, and 10 bases stayed unmatched. Germline-derived CDR1 and CDR2 are MGHRA and YSYEKL. The CDR3, as DNA: TGCGCCAGCAGCCAGGAGGAACTAGCGGCAAGCTCCTACAATGAGCAGTTCTTC. Its protein is CASSQEELAASSYNEQFF.

This chain links TRBV15 with TRBJ2-7; D gene ambiguous. V was cut by 0 bases and J by 7 bases, with 7 bases left in between. The V gene's germline CDR1 is LNHNV and CDR2 YYDKDF (reference sequence). The CDR3 length is 12 residues. The CDR3 spells CATSRDSVEQYF. CDR3 nucleotides: TGTGCCACCAGCAGAGATTCTGTAGAGCAGTACTTC.

This clonotype was picked up a small number of times. The V gene is TRBV20-1, the J gene TRBJ1-5, with a possible D match to TRBD1 (5 bases). The CDR3 consists of 12 residues. Trimming took 3 bases from V and 5 from J, leaving 8 bases between them. Germline assignment: CDR1 DFQATT and CDR2 SNEGSKA (reference sequence). In DNA form, the CDR3 reads TGCAGTGCTAGCCTGGGGGATCAGCCCCAGCATTTT. This encodes CSASLGDQPQHF.

The chain employs TRBV30 and TRBJ1-1; D unresolved. Trimming cost V 1 base and J 4 bases, with 10 bases left between them. The CDR3 is 13 residues long. CDR1 GTSNPN and CDR2 SVGIG come from the germline V gene (reference sequence). The CDR3 protein is CAWSESGSTEAFF. CDR3 nucleotides: TGTGCCTGGAGTGAAAGTGGGAGCACTGAAGCTTTCTTT. Together with reference TRBV30 and TRBJ1-1, the CDR3 gives the full variable domain: SQTIHQWPATLVQPVGSPLSLECTVEGTSNPNLYWYRQAAGRGLQLLFYSVGIGQISSEVPQNLSASRPQDRQFILSSKKLLLSDSGFYLCAWSESGSTEAFFGQGTRLTVV.

This clonotype came up a few times. The chain couples TRBV4-2 to TRBJ1-5; 10 nucleotides agree with TRBD1. Germline CDR1 reads LGHNA; CDR2 reads YNFKEQ. After removal of 0 bases from V and 3 bases from J, the junction contained 11 bases not matched to a gene. CDR3 length equals 19 residues. The DNA of the CDR3 is TGTGCCAGCAGCCAAGAGGGGACACCGGGACAGGGGAACAATCAGCCCCAGCATTTT. It is translated as CASSQEGTPGQGNNQPQHF.

This clonotype has more than one count but fewer than ten. A single base separates this from a much larger clone, so it may be a read error. The chain has TRBV5-1 and TRBJ1-2; 9 positions match TRBD1. CDR3 length: 14 residues. The germline V gene has CDR1 SGHRS and CDR2 YFSETQ. Unmatched junction bases numbered 9, after V lost 4 bases and J lost 8 bases. The DNA for the CDR3 is TGCGCCAGCAGCGTGTTCGGACAGGGGAGCGGCTACACCTTC. This sequence encodes CASSVFGQGSGYTF.

J is TRBJ2-3 and V is TRBV12-3 or TRBV12-4; 10 nucleotides align to TRBD2. CDR3 length: 13 amino acids. Trimming cost V 6 bases and J 6 bases; bases outside gene matches: 3. CDR3: CASRDSGGDTQYF. The CDR3 DNA follows: TGTGCCAGCAGAGATAGCGGGGGGGATACGCAGTATTTT.

V gene TRBV3-1 combines with J gene TRBJ2-6; D uncertain. V shed 0 bases and J shed 3 bases, with 18 bases lying between them. This CDR3 has 19 residues. The V gene's germline CDR1 is LGHDT and CDR2 YNNKEL (reference sequence). The CDR3 sequence: CASSQDVFRMTLGANVLTF. The CDR3 bases are TGTGCCAGCAGCCAAGATGTCTTCAGGATGACTCTTGGGGCCAACGTCCTGACTTTC.

V usage is TRBV28 and J usage is TRBJ2-3; D not resolved. The CDR3 consists of 14 residues. V was shortened by 3 bases and J by 0 bases, with 7 bases between the two germline ends. Germline V lookup: CDR1 MDHEN, CDR2 SYDVKM. CDR3 protein: CASSLFGSTDTQYF. CDR3 DNA: TGTGCCAGCAGTTTGTTCGGGAGCACAGATACGCAGTATTTT.

The CDR3 bases are TGTGCCAGCAGACCAATTAAGGGAGCTCAAGAGACCCAGTACTTC. Translating gives CASRPIKGAQETQYF. The rearrangement joins TRBV6-1 to TRBJ2-4; weak D call: TRBD2 (5 bases). The tail of the sequence fits TRBJ2-5 better, so the J call may be wrong. There are 15 residues in the CDR3. From germline, CDR1 is MNHNS and CDR2 SASEGT.

As to this clonotype: The junction does not match germline at one end; this may be a read error. V usage is TRBV10-3 and J usage is TRBJ2-5; D perhaps matches TRBD2 (5 bases). Germline lookup yields CDR1 ENHRY and CDR2 SYGVKD. This CDR3 has 16 residues. CDR3 sequence (DNA): TGTGCCATCGGTGAAGTCAGTAATTGGCGGGAAGAGACCCAGTACTTC. Its translation is CAIGEVSNWREETQYF.

The chain combines TRBV29-1 with TRBJ1-2; D call uncertain. The CDR3 length is 13 residues. Germline V gene data show CDR1 as SQVTM and CDR2 as ANQGSEA. Trimming took off 3 bases at V and 2 bases at J, with 10 bases between the two ends. The CDR3 coding sequence is TGCAGCGTTGATACGGCGGGGAACTATGGCTACACCTTC. Its protein is CSVDTAGNYGYTF.

The chain joins TRBV4-3 to TRBJ1-2; weak D call: TRBD1 (5 bases). V lost 0 bases and J 4 bases, leaving 6 bases between the germline ends. In germline, CDR1 is LGHNA, CDR2 YSLEER. This CDR3 spans 13 amino acids. Here the CDR3 DNA reads TGCGCCAGCAGCCAAGAAAGGGGCTATGGCTACACCTTC. Amino acids: CASSQERGYGYTF.

This rearrangement joins TRBV6-6 to TRBJ2-1; D possibly corresponds to TRBD1 (5 bases). Germline lookup yields CDR1 MNHNY and CDR2 SVGAGI (reference sequence). Trimming left V 6 bases short and J 15 bases short, with 24 bases between. The CDR3 is made up of 14 amino acids. The CDR3 spells CASRPRTSYNEWFF. CDR3 sequence (DNA): TGTGCCAGCAGACCTAGGACAAGCTACAATGAGTGGTTCTTC.

This sequence joins TRBV20-1 and TRBJ2-7; D perhaps matches TRBD1 (5 bases). Germline V CDR1 and CDR2: DFQATT, SNEGSKA (reference sequence). Between the trimmed V and J ends, which lost 0 bases and 5 bases, there was a span of 8 bases. The CDR3 runs to 12 residues. CDR3 sequence (DNA): TGCAGTGCTAGAGAGGGGCAGAACGAGCAGTACTTC. Translation gives CSAREGQNEQYF.

V usage is TRBV20-1 and J usage is TRBJ2-7; weak D call: TRBD2 (6 bases). CDR1 and CDR2 (germline): DFQATT, SNEGSKA (reference sequence). Trimming took 3 bases from V and 4 from J, leaving 22 bases between them. The CDR3 consists of 16 residues. CDR3 DNA: TGCAGTGCTAGTAGTTATGAGGCGGGGAGGCGATACGAGCAGTACTTC. It yields the protein CSASSYEAGRRYEQYF.